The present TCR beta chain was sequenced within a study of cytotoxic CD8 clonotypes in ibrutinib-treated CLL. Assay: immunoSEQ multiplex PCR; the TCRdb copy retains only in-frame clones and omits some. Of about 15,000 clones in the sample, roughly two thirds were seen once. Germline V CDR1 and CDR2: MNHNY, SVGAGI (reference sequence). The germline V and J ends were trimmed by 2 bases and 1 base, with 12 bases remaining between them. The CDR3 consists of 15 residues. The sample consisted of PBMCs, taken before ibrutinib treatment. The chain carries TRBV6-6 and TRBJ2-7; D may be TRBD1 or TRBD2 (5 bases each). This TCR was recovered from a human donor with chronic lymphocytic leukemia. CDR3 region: CASSYGGMGSYEQYF. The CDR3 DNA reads TGTGCCAGCAGTTACGGGGGAATGGGATCCTACGAGCAGTACTTC.